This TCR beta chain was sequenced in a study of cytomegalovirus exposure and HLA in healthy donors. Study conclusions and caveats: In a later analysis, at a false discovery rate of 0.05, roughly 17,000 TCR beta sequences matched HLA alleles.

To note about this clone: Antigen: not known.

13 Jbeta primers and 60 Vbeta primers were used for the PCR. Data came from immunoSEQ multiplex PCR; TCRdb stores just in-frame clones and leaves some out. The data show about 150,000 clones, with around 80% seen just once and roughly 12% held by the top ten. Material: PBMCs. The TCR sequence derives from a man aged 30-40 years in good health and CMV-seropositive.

The chain's CDR3 is CASSEVGRGRGYTF. In nucleotides, the CDR3 is TGTGCCAGCAGTGAAGTAGGTAGGGGGCGAGGCTACACCTTC. J is TRBJ1-2 and V is TRBV2, with 7 bases that match TRBD1. The V gene end was trimmed by 1 base and the J gene end by 8 bases; junction bases not matched to a gene: 7. This CDR3 contains 14 residues. Germline CDR1 SNHLY, CDR2 FYNNEI. Using reference TRBV2 and TRBJ1-2 for the parts outside the CDR3, the full variable domain is EPEVTQTPSHQVTQMGQEVILRCVPISNHLYFYWYRQILGQKVEFLVSFYNNEISEKSEIFDDQFSVERPDGSNFTLKIRSTKLEDSAMYFCASSEVGRGRGYTFGSGTRLTVV.